This TCR beta chain was found in a study of blood T cell repertoires in COVID-19 (dated by TCRdb to the early 2020s). About the full investigation: Collaborator samples came from the United States, Italy and Spain and covered acute and convalescent phases of COVID-19. The dataset comprised deeply sampled blood TCRbeta repertoires from subjects exposed to, actively infected with, or recovered from COVID-19. Samples came from the ongoing ImmuneRACE study (first 160 participants) plus 1,254 subjects from 6 global collaborators. HLA class I and class II types, where available, came from metadata supplied by the sample provider rather than from assay-based typing. The repertoires were made available in a free public database intended to serve as a resource for research on the immune response to SARS-CoV-2. The material from the prospective study consisted of cDNA or gDNA derived from T cells, B-cell-depleted T cells, or PBMCs. The sample metadata nearly always contained a de-identified subject ID, COVID-19 status, age in years and sex.

As to this clone: Its antigen has not been determined. No qualities accompany the bases; no much larger clone lies one base away.

Beyond this particular receptor, the publication reports: How much clinical and demographic metadata was included differed by source and by participant, and the metadata was provided uncurated.

Participants in the prospective study were aged roughly 18 to 95 years, lived in over 20 United States geographic areas, and enrolled through a virtual design. To assign participants to cohorts, the prospective study relied on clinical history that participants themselves reported in a screening survey and a study questionnaire. Exposed participants were defined as having been in contact with someone with a PCR-confirmed or clinician-diagnosed COVID-19 case within 2 weeks of study entry. Mobile phlebotomists in the prospective study collected whole blood, serum and a nasopharyngeal or oropharyngeal swab from every participant. Prospective study participants could optionally give additional blood draws and questionnaires over a 2-month period. Before DNA extraction, blood samples from the prospective study were shipped at room temperature or frozen. Clipping removes 3 bases from V and 2 bases from J, with 4 as the unmatched junction base count. Sequences MNHNS (CDR1) and SASEGT (CDR2) are obtained from the germline V gene. The CDR3 spans 15 residues, from the cysteine through the phenylalanine. The sequence is cut down to CDR3 DNA, 45 bases in frame from base 1.

TCRbeta CDR3 regions were amplified from genomic DNA by means of the immunoSEQ Assay, a bias-controlled multiplex PCR. The authors' analysis ran thus. The number of nucleated cells in each sample was estimated from the amplification of reference gene primers within the assay. To quantify the absolute abundance of each unique TCRbeta CDR3 rearrangement, sequence reads were collapsed and filtered. For each sample, productive Simpson clonality was calculated as the square root of Simpson's diversity index over productive rearrangements. This is the immuneACCESS table as TCRdb keeps it, with only in-frame sequences that have V and J called. A part of the clones is gone; compared with another copy, unresolved V genes explain less than half, and the rest is unexplained. The V and J calls and the clone size are those of that table, but D and trimming were determined from the DNA. This sample holds around 140,000 clones; about 90% were observed only once. The ten largest clones add up to approximately 3.7% of the sample.

The clonotype comes from a woman aged 40 to 50 who had been exposed to COVID-19. The sequenced sample consisted of PBMCs or T cells enriched from blood (not recorded which). The chain was built from TRBV6-1 and TRBJ1-5, with TRBD1 matching 7 junction bases. The CDR3 region has the sequence CASSDWTGGNQPQHF. DNA sequence: TGTGCCAGCAGTGATTGGACAGGAGGCAATCAGCCCCAGCATTTT.